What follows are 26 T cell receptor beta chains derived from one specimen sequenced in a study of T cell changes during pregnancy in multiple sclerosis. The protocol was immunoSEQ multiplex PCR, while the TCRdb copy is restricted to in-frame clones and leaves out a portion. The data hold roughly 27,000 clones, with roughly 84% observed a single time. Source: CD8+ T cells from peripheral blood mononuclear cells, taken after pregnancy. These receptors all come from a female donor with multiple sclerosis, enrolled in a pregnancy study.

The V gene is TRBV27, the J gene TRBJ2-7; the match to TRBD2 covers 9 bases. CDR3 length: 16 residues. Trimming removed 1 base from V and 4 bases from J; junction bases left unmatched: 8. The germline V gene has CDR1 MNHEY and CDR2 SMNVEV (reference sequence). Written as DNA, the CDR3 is TGTGCCAGCAGTTTATGGGGACTAGCTATCGGTTACGAGCAGTACTTC. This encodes CASSLWGLAIGYEQYF.

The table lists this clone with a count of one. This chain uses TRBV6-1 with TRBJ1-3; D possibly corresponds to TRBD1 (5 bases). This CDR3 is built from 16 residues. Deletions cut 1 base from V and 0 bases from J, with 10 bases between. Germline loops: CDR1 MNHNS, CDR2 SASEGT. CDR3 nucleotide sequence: TGTGCCAGCAGTGAAGAAGGGGACTTCTCTGGAAACACCATATATTTT. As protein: CASSEEGDFSGNTIYF.

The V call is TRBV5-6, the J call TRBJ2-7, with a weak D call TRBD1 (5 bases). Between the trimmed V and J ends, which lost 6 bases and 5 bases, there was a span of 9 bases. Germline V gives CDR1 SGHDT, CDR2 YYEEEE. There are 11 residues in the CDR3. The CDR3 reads CASTDSHEQYF. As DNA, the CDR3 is TGTGCCAGCACCGACAGTCACGAGCAGTACTTC.

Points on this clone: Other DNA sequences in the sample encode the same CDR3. The CDR3 DNA sequence: TGTGCCAGCAGCGTAGGGGGCAGAACTGAAGCTTTCTTT. Residues: CASSVGGRTEAFF. This chain links TRBV9 with TRBJ1-1; tentative D call: TRBD1 (5 bases). The CDR3 spans 13 residues. Looked up from germline, CDR1 is SGDLS and CDR2 is YYNGEE. Trimming left V 0 bases short and J 5 bases short, with 8 bases between.

The CDR3 nucleotides read TGTGCCAGCAGCTTAGTGGGGGACAGGCCTGAAGCTTTCTTT. Encoded protein: CASSLVGDRPEAFF. The J gene is TRBJ1-1, the V gene TRBV7-9, with 8 nucleotides matching TRBD1. The germline CDR1 and CDR2 sequences are SEHNR and FQNEAQ (reference sequence). This CDR3 has 14 amino acids. V lost 1 base, J lost 6 bases, and 4 bases stayed unmatched.

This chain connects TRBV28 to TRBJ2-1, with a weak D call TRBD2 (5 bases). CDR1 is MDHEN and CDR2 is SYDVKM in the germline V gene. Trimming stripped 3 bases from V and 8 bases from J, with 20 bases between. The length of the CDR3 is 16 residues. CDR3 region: CASSLEFLGSGDEQFF. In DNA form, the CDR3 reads TGTGCCAGCAGTTTGGAGTTCTTGGGGAGTGGGGATGAGCAGTTCTTC. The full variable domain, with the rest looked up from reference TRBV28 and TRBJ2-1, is DVKVTQSSRYLVKRTGEKVFLECVQDMDHENMFWYRQDPGLGLRLIYFSYDVKMKEKGDIPEGYSVSREKKERFSLILESASTNQTSMYLCASSLEFLGSGDEQFFGPGTRLTVL.

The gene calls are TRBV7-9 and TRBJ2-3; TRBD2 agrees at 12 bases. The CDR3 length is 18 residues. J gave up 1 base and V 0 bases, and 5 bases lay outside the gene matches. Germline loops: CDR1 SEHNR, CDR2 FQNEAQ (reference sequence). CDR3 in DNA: TGTGCCAGCAGCTTAGCACATTGGACTAGCGGGGGCACAGATACGCAGTATTTT. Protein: CASSLAHWTSGGTDTQYF. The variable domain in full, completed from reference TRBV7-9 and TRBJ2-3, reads DTGVSQNPRHKITKRGQNVTFRCDPISEHNRLYWYRQTLGQGPEFLTYFQNEAQLEKSRLLSDRFSAERPKGSFSTLEIQRTEQGDSAMYLCASSLAHWTSGGTDTQYFGPGTRLTVL.

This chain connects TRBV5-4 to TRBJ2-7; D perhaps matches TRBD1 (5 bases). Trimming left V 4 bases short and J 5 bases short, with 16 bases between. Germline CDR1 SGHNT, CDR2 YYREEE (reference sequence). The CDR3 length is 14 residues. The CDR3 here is CASSRMDIDDEQYF. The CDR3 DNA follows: TGTGCCAGCAGCCGCATGGACATCGACGACGAGCAGTACTTC.

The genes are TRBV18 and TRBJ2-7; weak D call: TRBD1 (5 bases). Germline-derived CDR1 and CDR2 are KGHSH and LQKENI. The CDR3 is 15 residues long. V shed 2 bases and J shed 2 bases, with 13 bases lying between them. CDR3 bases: TGTGCCAGCTCACCAAAGACAGTGCTTACCTACGAGCAGTACTTC. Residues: CASSPKTVLTYEQYF.

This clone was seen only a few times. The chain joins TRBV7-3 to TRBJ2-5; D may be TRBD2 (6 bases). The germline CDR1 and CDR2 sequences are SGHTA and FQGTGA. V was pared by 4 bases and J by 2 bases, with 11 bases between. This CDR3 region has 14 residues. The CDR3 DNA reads TGTGCCAGCAGCTGGGGACTGGGACAAGAGACCCAGTACTTC. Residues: CASSWGLGQETQYF.

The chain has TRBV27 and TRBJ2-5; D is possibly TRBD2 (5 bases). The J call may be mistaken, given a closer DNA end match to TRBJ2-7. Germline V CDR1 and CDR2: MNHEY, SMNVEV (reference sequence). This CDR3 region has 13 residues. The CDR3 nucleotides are TGTGCCAGCAGTTTTATCGAGGGCTACGAGCAGTACTTC. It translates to CASSFIEGYEQYF.

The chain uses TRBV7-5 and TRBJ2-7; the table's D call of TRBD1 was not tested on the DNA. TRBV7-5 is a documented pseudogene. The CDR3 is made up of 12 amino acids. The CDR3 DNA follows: TGTGCCAGAAGCTTAGCAGGGCGCGAGCAGTACTTC. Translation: CARSLAGREQYF.

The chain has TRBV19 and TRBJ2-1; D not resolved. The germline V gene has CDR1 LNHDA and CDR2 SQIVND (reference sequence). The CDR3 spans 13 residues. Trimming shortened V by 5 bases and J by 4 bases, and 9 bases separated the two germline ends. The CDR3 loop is CASSLAAYNEQFF. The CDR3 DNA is TGTGCCAGTAGTCTCGCCGCGTACAATGAGCAGTTCTTC.

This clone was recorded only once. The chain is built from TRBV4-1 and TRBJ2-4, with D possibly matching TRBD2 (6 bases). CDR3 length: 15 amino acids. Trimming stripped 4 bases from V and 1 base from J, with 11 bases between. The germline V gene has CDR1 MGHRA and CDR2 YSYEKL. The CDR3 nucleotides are TGCGCCAGCAGCCTGGTAGCGGACGCCAAAAACATTCAGTACTTC. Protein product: CASSLVADAKNIQYF.

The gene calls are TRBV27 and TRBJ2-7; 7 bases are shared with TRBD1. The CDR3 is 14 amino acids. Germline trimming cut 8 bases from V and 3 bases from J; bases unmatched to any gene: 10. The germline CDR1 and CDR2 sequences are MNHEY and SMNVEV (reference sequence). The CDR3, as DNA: TGTGCCAGCCGGGTTGTAGGGGGCGTCTACGAGCAGTACTTC. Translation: CASRVVGGVYEQYF.

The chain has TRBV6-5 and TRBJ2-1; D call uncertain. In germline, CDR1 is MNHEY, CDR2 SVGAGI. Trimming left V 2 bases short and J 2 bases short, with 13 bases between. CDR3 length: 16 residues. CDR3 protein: CASSYALLPTYNEQFF. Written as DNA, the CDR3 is TGTGCCAGCAGTTACGCACTACTGCCGACCTACAATGAGCAGTTCTTC.

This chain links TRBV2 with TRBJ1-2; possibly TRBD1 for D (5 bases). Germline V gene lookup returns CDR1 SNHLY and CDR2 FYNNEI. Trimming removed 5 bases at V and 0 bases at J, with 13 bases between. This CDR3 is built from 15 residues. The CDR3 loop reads CASSLTAETNYGYTF. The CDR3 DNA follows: TGTGCCAGCAGTTTGACAGCCGAGACTAACTATGGCTACACCTTC.

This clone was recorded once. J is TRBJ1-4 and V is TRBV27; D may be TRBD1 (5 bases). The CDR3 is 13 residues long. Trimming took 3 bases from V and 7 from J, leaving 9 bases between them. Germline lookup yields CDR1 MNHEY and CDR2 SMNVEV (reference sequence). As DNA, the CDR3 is TGTGCCAGCAGTTTGGGGGGTGGTGAAAAACTGTTTTTT. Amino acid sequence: CASSLGGGEKLFF.

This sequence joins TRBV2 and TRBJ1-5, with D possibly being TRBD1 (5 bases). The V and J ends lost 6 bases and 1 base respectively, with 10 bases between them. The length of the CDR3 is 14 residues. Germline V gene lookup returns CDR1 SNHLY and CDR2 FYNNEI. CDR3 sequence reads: CASRGDRSNQPQHF. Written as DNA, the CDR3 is TGTGCCAGCAGAGGAGACAGAAGCAATCAGCCCCAGCATTTT.

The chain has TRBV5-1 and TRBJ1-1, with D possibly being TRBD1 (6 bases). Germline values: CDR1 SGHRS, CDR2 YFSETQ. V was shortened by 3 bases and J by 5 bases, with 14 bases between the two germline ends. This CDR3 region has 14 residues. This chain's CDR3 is CASSSRGGRTEAFF. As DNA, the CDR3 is TGCGCCAGCAGCTCCCGGGGGGGCCGGACTGAAGCTTTCTTT.

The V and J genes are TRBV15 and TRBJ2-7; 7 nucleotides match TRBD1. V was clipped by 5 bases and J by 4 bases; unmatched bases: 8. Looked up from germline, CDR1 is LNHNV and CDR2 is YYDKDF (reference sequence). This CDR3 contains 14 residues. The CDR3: CATSRDRESYEQYF. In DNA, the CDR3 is TGTGCCACCAGCCGGGACAGAGAGAGTTACGAGCAGTACTTC.

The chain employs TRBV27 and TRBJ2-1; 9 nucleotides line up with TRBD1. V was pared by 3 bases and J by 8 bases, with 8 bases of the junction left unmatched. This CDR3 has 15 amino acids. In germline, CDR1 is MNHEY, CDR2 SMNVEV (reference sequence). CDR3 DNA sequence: TGTGCCAGCAGTTTTGCGGTGACAGGGGGAGATGAGCAGTTCTTC. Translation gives CASSFAVTGGDEQFF.

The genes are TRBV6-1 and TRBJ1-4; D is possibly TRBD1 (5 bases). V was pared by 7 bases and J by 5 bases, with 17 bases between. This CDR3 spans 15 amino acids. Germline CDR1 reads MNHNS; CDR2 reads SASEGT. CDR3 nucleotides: TGTGCCAGCACCAAAAGGGGCGGAACCAATGAAAAACTGTTTTTT. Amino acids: CASTKRGGTNEKLFF.

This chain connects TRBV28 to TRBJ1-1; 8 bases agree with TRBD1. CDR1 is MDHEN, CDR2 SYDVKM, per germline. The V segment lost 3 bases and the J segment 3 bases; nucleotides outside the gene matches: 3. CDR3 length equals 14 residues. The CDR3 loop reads CASSFLTGDTEAFF. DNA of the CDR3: TGTGCCAGCAGTTTTTTGACAGGGGACACTGAAGCTTTCTTT.

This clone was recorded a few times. The CDR3 nucleotides are TGTGCCAGCAGTGTTAGCGCAGAGAACACTGAAGCTTTCTTT. This sequence encodes CASSVSAENTEAFF. The chain links TRBV6-1 to TRBJ1-1, with D hard to call. Trimming left V 4 bases short and J 1 base short, with 10 bases between. This CDR3 has 14 residues. CDR1 is MNHNS, CDR2 SASEGT, per germline.

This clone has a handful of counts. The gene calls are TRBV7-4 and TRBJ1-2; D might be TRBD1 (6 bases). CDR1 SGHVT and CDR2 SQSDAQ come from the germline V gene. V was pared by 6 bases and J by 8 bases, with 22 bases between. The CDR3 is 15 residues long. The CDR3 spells CASRARPRQGRGYTF. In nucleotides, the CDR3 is TGTGCCAGCAGGGCACGACCCCGGCAGGGGAGAGGCTACACCTTC. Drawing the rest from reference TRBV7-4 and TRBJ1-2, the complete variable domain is GAGVSQSPRYKVAKRGRDVALRCDSISGHVTLYWYRQTLGQGSEVLTYSQSDAQRDKSGRPSGRFSAERPERSVSTLKIQRTEQGDSAVYLCASRARPRQGRGYTFGSGTRLTVV.